This entry describes one T cell receptor (beta chain). The antigen it recognizes is unknown. No much larger clone exists at a distance of one base, and base qualities are not known. The CDR3 holds 16 amino acids from the cysteine to the phenylalanine. The CDR3 DNA has 48 bases and is translated from base 1. The germline V gene (reference sequence) provides CDR1 SGHNT and CDR2 YYREEE. V and J are trimmed by 2 bases and 2 bases, and the gene matches miss 3 bases of the junction. This specimen belongs to a study of T cell responses to AZD1222 COVID-19 vaccine (dated by TCRdb to the early 2020s). Context from the whole study: AZD1222 recipients given second doses at about 4 weeks or at about 12 weeks were pooled, since spike-specific TCR depth and breadth were not found to differ between the two schedules. TCR sequencing was performed for fewer than 250 trial participants, of whom about 200 were given two doses of AZD1222 and 26 were given two doses of MenACWY control vaccine. Trial participants were enrolled into age subgroups of 18-55, 56-69 and 70-plus years, which contained about 150, 27 and 61 TCR-sequenced participants, respectively. What the work shows at the level of the full study, not this receptor alone: Most participants were white British and females outnumbered males, and the authors suggested that clonal diversity may have been underestimated. The whole spike protein was spanned by vaccine-associated CD4 TCRs, and dominant responses were seen in regions 160-218 and 743-854. After two AZD1222 doses, spike-specific TCR breadth and depth were significantly higher than at day 0 and than in MenACWY recipients. Conclusions about previously exposed vaccinees are limited, since just 6 or 7 AZD1222 recipients were seropositive for SARS-CoV-2 at baseline. In the small 56-69-year group, the increase in depth fell short of significance, most likely because of low power. Reportedly, close to half of the unique spike-specific TCRs recognized epitopes lying outside the regions that are mutated in the B.1.351 and B.1.1.7 variants. Because no day 14 peak-response samples were available, the repertoires could be characterized only after the peak T cell response.

The CDR3 regions of human TCRbeta chains were analyzed by immunosequencing. On the authors' methods: TCRs in the repertoires were compared against a reference library of SARS-CoV-2-specific TCRs that had been generated with the MIRA antigen-specificity platform. Breadth was defined as the fraction of unique TCRs that were SARS-CoV-2-associated. Depth was defined as the fraction of total T cells that were SARS-CoV-2-associated. Using the MIRA data, each spike-specific TCR was assigned both to the spike region to which the TCR was reactive and to a CD4 or CD8 class. Log10-transformed breadth and depth values were compared by one-way ANOVA with Sidak's multiple comparisons tests. TCRdb retrieved this table from immuneACCESS and kept in-frame rearrangements only. Not all clones are present; in checked studies, unresolved V genes account for under half, and no reason is known for the remainder. The D gene and trimming were derived from the DNA, and the V and J assignments and clone size from that table. Here the sample has 100,000 or so clones; 80% to 85% occur a single time. Clones ranked in the top ten supply 17% of the sample.

Explained via the paper, the time point label denotes: baseline before first vaccination. Vaccinee samples were obtained from the UK trials COV001 and COV002, which included a single-blind randomized controlled phase 2/3 trial of AZD1222 (ChAdOx1 nCoV-19) in healthy adults. Trial participant PBMC samples were collected at day 0 and day 28 after the second dose for TCRbeta chain sequencing. Rearrangement joined TRBV5-4 to TRBJ2-3; TRBD2 aligns with 12 central bases. Specimen: peripheral blood, collected on day 0 of AZD1222 vaccination. This sequence originates from an adult in good health. The CDR3 is CASSFGLAGLTDTQYF. The nucleotide sequence is TGTGCCAGCAGCTTCGGACTAGCGGGGCTCACAGATACGCAGTATTTT.